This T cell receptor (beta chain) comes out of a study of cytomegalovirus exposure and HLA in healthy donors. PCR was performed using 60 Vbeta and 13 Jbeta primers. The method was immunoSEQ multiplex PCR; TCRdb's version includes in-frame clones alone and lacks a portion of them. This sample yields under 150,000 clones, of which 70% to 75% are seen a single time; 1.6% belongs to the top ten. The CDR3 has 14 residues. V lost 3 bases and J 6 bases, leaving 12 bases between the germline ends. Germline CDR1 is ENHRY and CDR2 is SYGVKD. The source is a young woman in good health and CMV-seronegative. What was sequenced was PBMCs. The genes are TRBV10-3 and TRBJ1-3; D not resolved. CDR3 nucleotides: TGTGCCATCAGTGACACCTCTCGGGAAAACACCATATATTTT. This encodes CAISDTSRENTIYF.